Listed here is a single T cell receptor beta chain. This clonotype was detected only a few times. Its specific antigen is unknown. Base qualities are not at hand, and no much larger clone is one base apart. Here V drops 1 base and J drops 6 bases, and the junction holds 14 bases not matched to any gene. The CDR3 runs 18 amino acids, cysteine and phenylalanine included. The retained sequence is limited to the CDR3, 54 bases, with the frame set at the first base. For CDR1 and CDR2, the germline V gene (reference sequence) lists GTSNPN and SVGIG. This was a case-control study nested in a cohort of healthcare workers in London, UK, who had nasopharyngeal swab PCR tests and blood samples taken every week. Healthcare workers were recruited during the week of the UK lockdown, between 23 and 31 March 2020, and followed weekly for up to roughly 15 weeks. The entry originates in a study of early T cells in non-severe SARS-CoV-2 infection (dated by TCRdb to about 2021). A note on the overall study: Bulk RNA from unsorted whole blood was used for TCR sequencing, so alpha and beta chains could not be paired. On the study overall, not on this receptor specifically: VDJdb matching was skewed toward anti-spike CD8 responses, so virus-specific expansions were likely underestimated and private and CD4 specificities were missed.

Receptor amplification or capture employed 5' RACE. The sequencer was a NextSeq 500. Unique molecular identifiers were attached to individual cDNA molecules in the TCR library protocol so that sequencing error and PCR bias could be corrected. TCR alpha and beta chains were both sequenced, and the abundances of alpha and beta sequences in each sample were closely correlated with each other. The authors processed their data as follows. Decombinator V4 was used to perform V gene, J gene and CDR3 annotation of TCR sequences. Expanded TCRs were defined as changing significantly between any two time points under a Poisson model with p below 0.0001. TCR abundances were normalised to the total number of TCRs sequenced per sample and expressed as counts per million. MAIT TCRs were defined by TRAV1-2 paired with TRAJ12, TRAJ20 or TRAJ33, and iNKT TCRs by TRAV10 paired with TRAJ18. A search of VDJdb, accessed on 1 November 2021, was run for TCRs annotated to CMV, EBV and SARS-CoV-2, with TCRs annotated for multiple antigens excluded. Using fastp at Q25 and MiXCR, TCRdb reprocessed the public reads and kept productive beta chains. When rows share a CDR3 protein, they turn into one entry using the most common DNA and genes. What appears here as the V and J calls and clone size reflects TCRdb's work, not the paper's. Across this sample there are 95,000 to 110,000 distinct CDR3 sequences, with 11% seen only once. The ten largest clonotypes hold 6.5% to 8% of the sample.

The chain links TRBV30 with TRBJ2-7; TRBD2 aligns with 14 central bases. This receptor was obtained from an adult who was a healthcare worker with PCR-confirmed SARS-CoV-2 infection or an uninfected control (not recorded which). Input material: whole blood. The CDR3 in this case is CAWSGTGTSGSWFIEQYF. The DNA is as follows: TGTGCCTGGAGTGGTACCGGGACTAGCGGGAGTTGGTTTATCGAGCAGTACTTC.